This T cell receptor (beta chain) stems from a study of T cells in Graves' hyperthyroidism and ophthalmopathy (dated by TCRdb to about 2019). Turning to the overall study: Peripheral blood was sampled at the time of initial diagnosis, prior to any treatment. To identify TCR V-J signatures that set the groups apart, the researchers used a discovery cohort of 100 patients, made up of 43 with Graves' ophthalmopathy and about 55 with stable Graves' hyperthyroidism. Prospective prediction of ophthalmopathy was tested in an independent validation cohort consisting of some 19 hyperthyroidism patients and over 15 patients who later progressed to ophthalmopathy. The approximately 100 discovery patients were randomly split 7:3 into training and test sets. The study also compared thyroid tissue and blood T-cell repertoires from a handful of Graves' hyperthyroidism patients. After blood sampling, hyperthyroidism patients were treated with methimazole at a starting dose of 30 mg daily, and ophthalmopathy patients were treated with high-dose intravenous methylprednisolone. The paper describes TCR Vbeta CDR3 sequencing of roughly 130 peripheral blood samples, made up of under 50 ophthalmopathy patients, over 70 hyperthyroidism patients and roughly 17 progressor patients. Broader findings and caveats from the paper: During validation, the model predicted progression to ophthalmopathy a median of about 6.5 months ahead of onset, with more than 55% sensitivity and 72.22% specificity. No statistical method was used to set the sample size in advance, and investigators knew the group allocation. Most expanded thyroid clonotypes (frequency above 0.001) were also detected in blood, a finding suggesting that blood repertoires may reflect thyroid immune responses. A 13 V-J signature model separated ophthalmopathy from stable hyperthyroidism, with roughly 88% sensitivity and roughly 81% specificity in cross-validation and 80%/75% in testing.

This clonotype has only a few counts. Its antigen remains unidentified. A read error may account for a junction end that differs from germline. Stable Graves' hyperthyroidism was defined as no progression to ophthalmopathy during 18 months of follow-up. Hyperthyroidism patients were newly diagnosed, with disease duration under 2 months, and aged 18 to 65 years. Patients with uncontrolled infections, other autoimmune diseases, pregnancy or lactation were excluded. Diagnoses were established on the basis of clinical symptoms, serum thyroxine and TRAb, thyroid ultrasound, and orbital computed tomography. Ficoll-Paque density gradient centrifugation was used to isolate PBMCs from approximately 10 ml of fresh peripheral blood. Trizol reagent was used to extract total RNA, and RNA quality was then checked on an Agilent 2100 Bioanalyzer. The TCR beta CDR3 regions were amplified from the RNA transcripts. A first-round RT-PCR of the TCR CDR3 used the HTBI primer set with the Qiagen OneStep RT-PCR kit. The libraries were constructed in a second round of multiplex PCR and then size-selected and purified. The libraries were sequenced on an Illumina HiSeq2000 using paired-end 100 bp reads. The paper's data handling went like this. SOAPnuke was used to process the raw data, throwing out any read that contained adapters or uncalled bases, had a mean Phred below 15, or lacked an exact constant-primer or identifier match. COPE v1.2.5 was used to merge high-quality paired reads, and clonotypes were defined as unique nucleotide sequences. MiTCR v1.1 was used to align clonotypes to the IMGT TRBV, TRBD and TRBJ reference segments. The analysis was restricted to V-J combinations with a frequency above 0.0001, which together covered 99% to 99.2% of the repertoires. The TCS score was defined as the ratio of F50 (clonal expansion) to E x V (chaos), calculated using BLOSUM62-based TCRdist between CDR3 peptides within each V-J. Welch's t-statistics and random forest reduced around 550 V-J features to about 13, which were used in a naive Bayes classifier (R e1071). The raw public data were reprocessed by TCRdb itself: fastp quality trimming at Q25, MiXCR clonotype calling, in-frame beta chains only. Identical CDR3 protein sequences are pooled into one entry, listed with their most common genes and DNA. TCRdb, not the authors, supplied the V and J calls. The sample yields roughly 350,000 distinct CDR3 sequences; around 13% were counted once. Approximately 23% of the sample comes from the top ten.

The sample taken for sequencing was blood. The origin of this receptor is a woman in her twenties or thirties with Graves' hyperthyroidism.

Here is the DNA: TGCAGTGCTAGAGATACCGGGACAGCGAATAATCAGCCCCGGCATTTT. It encodes CSARDTGTANNQPRHF. The chain couples TRBV20-1 to TRBJ1-5; 7 bases in between match TRBD1. The CDR3, from cysteine to phenylalanine, totals 16 residues. CDR3 DNA is the only sequence kept; it has 48 bases, read in frame from the first base. CDR1 and CDR2, looked up from the germline V gene (reference sequence), are DFQATT and SNEGSKA.